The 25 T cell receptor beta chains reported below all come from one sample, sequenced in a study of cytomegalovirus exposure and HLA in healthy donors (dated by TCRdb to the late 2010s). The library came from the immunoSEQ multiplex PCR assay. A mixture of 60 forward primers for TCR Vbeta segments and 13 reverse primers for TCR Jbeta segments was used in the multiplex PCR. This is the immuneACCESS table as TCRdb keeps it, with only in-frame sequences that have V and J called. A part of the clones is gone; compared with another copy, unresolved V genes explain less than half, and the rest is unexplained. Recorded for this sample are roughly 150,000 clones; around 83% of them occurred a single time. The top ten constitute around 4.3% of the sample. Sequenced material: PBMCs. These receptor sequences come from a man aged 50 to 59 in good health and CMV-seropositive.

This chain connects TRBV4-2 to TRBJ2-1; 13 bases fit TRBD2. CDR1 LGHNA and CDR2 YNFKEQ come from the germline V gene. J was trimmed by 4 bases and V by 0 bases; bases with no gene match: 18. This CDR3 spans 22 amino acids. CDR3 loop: CASSQDSGGTGTSGIGYNEQFF. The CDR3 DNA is TGTGCCAGCAGCCAAGATAGTGGCGGGACAGGGACTAGCGGGATAGGGTACAATGAGCAGTTCTTC.

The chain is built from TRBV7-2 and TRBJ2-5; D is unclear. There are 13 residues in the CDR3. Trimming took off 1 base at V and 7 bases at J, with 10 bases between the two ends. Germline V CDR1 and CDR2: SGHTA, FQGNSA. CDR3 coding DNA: TGTGCCAGCAGCTTAGAACTGTTTGGGACCCAGTACTTC. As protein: CASSLELFGTQYF. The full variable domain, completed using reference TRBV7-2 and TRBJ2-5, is GAGVSQSPSNKVTEKGKDVELRCDPISGHTALYWYRQSLGQGLEFLIYFQGNSAPDKSGLPSDRFSAERTGGSVSTLTIQRTQQEDSAVYLCASSLELFGTQYFGPGTRLLVL.

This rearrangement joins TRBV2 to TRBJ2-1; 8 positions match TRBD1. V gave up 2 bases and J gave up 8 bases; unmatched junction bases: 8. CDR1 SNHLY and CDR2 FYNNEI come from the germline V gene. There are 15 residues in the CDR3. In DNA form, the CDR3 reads TGTGCCAGCAGTGAACCCCTCCAGGGGGCGGATGAGCAGTTCTTC. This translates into CASSEPLQGADEQFF.

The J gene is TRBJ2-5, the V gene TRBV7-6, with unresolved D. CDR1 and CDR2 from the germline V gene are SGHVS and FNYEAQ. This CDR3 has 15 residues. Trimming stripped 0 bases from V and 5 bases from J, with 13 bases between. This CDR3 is CASSLATHPRETQYF. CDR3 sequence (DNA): TGTGCCAGCAGCTTAGCAACTCACCCCCGGGAGACCCAGTACTTC. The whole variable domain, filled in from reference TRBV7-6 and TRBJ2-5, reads GAGVSQSPRYKVTKRGQDVALRCDPISGHVSLYWYRQALGQGPEFLTYFNYEAQQDKSGLPNDRFSAERPEGSISTLTIQRTEQRDSAMYRCASSLATHPRETQYFGPGTRLLVL.

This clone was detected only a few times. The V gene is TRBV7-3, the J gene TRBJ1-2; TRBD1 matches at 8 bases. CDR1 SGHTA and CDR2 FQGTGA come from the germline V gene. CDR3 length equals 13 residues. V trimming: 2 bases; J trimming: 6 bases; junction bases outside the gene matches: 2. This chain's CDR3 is CASSLGQGDGYTF. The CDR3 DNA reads TGTGCCAGCAGCTTAGGACAGGGAGATGGCTACACCTTC.

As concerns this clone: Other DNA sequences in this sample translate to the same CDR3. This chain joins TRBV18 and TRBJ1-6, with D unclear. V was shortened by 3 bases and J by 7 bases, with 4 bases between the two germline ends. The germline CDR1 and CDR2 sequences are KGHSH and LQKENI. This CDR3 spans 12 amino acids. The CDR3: CASSPRNSPLHF. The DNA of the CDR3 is TGTGCCAGCTCACCGCGGAATTCACCCCTCCACTTT.

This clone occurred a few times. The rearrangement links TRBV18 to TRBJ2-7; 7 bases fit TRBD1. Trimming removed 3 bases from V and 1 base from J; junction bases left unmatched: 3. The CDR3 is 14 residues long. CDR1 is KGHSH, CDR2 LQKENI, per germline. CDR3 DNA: TGTGCCAGCTCACCCGGGACAGAATCCTACGAGCAGTACTTC. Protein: CASSPGTESYEQYF.

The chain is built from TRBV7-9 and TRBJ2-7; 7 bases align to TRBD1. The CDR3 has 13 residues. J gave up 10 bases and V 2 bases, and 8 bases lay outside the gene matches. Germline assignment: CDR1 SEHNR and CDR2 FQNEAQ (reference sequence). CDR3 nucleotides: TGTGCCAGCAGCTTACGGGACAGTAACAAACAGTACTTC. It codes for CASSLRDSNKQYF.

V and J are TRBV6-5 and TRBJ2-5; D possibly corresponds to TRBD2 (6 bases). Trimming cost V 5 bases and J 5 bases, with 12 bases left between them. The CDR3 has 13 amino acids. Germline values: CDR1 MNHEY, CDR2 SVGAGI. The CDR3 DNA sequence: TGTGCCAGCAGTCAGACTAGTCTGGAGACCCAGTACTTC. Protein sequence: CASSQTSLETQYF.

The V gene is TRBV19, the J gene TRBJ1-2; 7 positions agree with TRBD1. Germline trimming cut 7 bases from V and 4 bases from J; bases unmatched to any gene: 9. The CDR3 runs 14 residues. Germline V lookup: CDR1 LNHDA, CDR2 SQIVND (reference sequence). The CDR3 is CASTPWTGPYGYTF. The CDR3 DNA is TGTGCCAGTACCCCCTGGACAGGTCCCTATGGCTACACCTTC.

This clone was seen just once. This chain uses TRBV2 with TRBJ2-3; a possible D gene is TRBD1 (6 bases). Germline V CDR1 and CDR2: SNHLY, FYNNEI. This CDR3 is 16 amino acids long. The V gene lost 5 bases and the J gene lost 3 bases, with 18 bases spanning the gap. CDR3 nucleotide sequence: TGTGCCAGCAGTCCGGGACATTCCGTTCTAACAGATACGCAGTATTTT. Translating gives CASSPGHSVLTDTQYF.

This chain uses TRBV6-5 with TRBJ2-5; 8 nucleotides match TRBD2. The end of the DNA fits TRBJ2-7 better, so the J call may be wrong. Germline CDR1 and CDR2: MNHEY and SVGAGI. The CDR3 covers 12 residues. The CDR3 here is CASSRGGGEQYF. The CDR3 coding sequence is TGTGCCAGCAGCCGGGGGGGCGGCGAGCAGTACTTC.

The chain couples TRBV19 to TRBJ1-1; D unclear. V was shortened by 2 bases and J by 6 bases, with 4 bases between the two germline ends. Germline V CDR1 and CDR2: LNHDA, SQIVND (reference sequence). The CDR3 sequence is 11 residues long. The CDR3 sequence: CASSILSEAFF. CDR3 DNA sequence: TGTGCCAGTAGTATACTTTCTGAAGCTTTCTTT.

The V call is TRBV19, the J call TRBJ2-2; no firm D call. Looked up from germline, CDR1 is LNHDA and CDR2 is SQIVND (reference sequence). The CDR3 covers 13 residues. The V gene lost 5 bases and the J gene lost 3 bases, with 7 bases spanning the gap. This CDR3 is CASSLFHTGELFF. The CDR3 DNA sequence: TGTGCCAGTAGTCTGTTCCACACCGGGGAGCTGTTTTTT. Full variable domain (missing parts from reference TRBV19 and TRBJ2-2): DGGITQSPKYLFRKEGQNVTLSCEQNLNHDAMYWYRQDPGQGLRLIYYSQIVNDFQKGDIAEGYSVSREKKESFPLTVTSAQKNPTAFYLCASSLFHTGELFFGEGSRLTVL.

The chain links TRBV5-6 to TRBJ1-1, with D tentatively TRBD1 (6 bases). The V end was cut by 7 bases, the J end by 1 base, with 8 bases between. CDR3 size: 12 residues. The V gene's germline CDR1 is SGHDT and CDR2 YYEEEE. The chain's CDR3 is CASEQGNTEAFF. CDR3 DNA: TGTGCCAGCGAACAGGGGAACACTGAAGCTTTCTTT.

CDR3 in amino acids: CASSSASGNYNEQFF. The CDR3, as DNA: TGTGCCAGCAGCTCCGCTTCCGGGAACTACAATGAGCAGTTCTTC. The chain has TRBV11-2 and TRBJ2-1; the D gene is possibly TRBD2 (5 bases). Per germline, CDR1 SGHAT and CDR2 FQNNGV. The CDR3 loop spans 15 amino acids. V lost 4 bases to trimming and J lost 3 bases, with 13 bases between them.

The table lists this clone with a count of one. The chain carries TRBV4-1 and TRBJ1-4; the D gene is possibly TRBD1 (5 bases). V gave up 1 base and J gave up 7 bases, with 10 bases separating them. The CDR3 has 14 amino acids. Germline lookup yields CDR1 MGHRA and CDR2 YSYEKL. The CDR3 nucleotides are TGCGCCAGCAGCCAAGTGACAGAAAGTGAAAAACTGTTTTTT. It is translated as CASSQVTESEKLFF.

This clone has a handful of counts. CDR3 sequence reads: CASSQGRGGRNTGELFF. The DNA of the CDR3 is TGTGCCAGCAGCCAAGGTCGGGGGGGAAGGAACACCGGGGAGCTGTTTTTT. The gene calls are TRBV4-2 and TRBJ2-2; 8 bases align to TRBD2. The CDR3 spans 17 residues. The trim removed 1 base at V and 1 base at J, leaving 5 bases unmatched. Per germline, CDR1 LGHNA and CDR2 YNFKEQ.

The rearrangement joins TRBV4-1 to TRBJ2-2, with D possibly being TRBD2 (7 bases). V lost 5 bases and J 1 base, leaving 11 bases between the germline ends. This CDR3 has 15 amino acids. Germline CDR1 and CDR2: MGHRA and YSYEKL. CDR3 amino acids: CASSNRGGNTGELFF. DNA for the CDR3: TGCGCCAGCAGCAATAGGGGGGGGAACACCGGGGAGCTGTTTTTT.

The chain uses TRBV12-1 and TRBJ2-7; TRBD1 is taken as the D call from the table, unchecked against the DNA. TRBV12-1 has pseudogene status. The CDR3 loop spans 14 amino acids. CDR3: CASLNYSLSYEQYF. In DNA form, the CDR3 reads TGTGCCAGTCTAAATTACAGCCTCTCCTACGAGCAGTACTTC.

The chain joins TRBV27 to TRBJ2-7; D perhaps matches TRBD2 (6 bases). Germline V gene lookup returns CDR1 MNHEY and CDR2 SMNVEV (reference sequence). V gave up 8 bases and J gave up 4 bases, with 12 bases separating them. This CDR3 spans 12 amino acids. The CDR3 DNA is TGTGCCAGCGGCGGGACCGGTTACGAGCAGTACTTC. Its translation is CASGGTGYEQYF.

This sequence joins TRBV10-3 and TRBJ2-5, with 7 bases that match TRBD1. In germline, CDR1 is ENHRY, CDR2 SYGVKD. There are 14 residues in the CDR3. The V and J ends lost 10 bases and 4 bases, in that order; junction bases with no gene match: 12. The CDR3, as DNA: TGTGCCACCCGACAGGGACGGTCGGGAGAGACCCAGTACTTC. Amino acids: CATRQGRSGETQYF.

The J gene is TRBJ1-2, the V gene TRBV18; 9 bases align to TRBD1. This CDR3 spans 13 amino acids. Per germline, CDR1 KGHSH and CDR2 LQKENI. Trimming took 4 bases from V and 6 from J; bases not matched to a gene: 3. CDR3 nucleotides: TGTGCCAGCTCACGAGGGACAGGGAATGGCTACACCTTC. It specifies CASSRGTGNGYTF.

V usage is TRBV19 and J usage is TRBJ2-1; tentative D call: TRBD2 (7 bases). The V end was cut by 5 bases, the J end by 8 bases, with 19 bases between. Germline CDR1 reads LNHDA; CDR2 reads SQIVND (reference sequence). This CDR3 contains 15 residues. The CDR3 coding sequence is TGTGCCAGTAGTCCGTGGGGGGGCGTTCGCGATGAGCAGTTCTTC. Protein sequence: CASSPWGGVRDEQFF.

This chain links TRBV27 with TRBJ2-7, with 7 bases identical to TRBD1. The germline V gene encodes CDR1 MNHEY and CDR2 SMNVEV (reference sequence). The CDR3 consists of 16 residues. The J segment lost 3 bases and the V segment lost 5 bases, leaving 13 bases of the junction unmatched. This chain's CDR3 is CASSAGRRDSHYEQYF. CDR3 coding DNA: TGTGCCAGCAGTGCCGGACGCCGGGACAGCCACTACGAGCAGTACTTC.